This TCR beta chain was profiled in a study of CD8+CD57+ T cells in acquired aplastic anemia. Study context: The study obtained an average of around 2.9 ug of DNA from sorted CD4+ and CD8+ cells.

Profiling of TCR beta VDJ combinations and CDR3 sequences used genomic DNA as template. One entry per CDR3 protein results from TCRdb running MiXCR on the reads. This sample has 170,000 or so distinct CDR3 sequences, with roughly three fifths found just once. Per germline, CDR1 ENHRY and CDR2 SYGVKD. Unmatched junction bases numbered 13, after V lost 9 bases and J lost 7 bases. The CDR3 sequence is 15 residues long. Concerning this clonotype: Its target is not known.

The study's findings and limits: Patients and controls were found to share around 30 CD8+ CDR3 sequences. Controls and patients did not differ significantly in CD8+ Simpson's diversity.

Patients chosen for sequencing had CD8+CD57+ cells that had expanded, as shown by flow cytometry. V and J are TRBV10-3 and TRBJ1-2; 11 bases fit TRBD1. The material sequenced was sorted CD4+, CD8+, or CD8+CD57+ T cells (not recorded which) from PBMCs. The receptor comes from a human donor with aplastic anemia. This CDR3 is CAITRTGGGISGYTF. CDR3 sequence (DNA): TGTGCCATAACCCGGACAGGGGGCGGGATCTCTGGCTACACCTTC.